This T cell receptor (beta chain) emerged from a study of tumor-infiltrating lymphocytes in oesophageal squamous cell carcinoma listed by TCRdb under 2016. At the junction V is shortened by 3 bases and J by 3 bases; bases outside the gene matches: 0. The germline V gene sets CDR1 to SGHRS and CDR2 to YFSETQ. CDR3 length: 13 amino acids, cysteine to phenylalanine. The DNA shown is the 39-base CDR3, in frame from base 1. The library was made by PCR. The sequencer was an Illumina HiSeq 2000. TCRdb reprocessed the public reads (quality trimming at Q25 with fastp, clone calling with MiXCR) and kept in-frame beta chains. All rows with the same CDR3 protein become a single entry with the most common DNA and genes. The sample includes roughly 23,000 distinct CDR3 sequences, with 34% observed a single time. Of the sample, about a fifth is held by the ten largest clones. Regarding this clonotype: Which antigen it targets is not known. No base quality information exists; no much larger clone differs at one position.

The sequenced sample was esophageal tumor tissue. Rearrangement joined TRBV5-1 to TRBJ1-2, with 9 bases matching TRBD1. The TCR originated in a female donor with esophageal squamous cell carcinoma. This receptor has the CDR3 CASSWTGDYGYTF. The DNA is TGCGCCAGCAGCTGGACAGGGGACTATGGCTACACCTTC.